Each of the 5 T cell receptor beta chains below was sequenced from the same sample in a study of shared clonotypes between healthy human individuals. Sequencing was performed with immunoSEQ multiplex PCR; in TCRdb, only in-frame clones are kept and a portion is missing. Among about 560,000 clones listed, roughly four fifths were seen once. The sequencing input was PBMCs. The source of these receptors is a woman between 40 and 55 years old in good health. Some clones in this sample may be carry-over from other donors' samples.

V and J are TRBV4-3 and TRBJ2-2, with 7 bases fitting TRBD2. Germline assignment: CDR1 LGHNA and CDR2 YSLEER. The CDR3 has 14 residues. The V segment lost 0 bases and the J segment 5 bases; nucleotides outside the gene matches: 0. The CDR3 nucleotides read TGCGCCAGCAGCCAAGAGGGAGGGACCGGGGAGCTGTTTTTT. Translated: CASSQEGGTGELFF.

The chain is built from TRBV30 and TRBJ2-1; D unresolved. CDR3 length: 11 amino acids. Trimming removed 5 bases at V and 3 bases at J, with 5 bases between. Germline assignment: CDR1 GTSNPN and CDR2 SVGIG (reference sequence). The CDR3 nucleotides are TGTGCCTGGTTTCGCTACAATGAGCAGTTCTTC. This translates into CAWFRYNEQFF.

CDR3 bases: TGTGCCAGCTCCGACACCTACGAGCAGTACTTC. It is translated as CASSDTYEQYF. This chain connects TRBV28 to TRBJ2-7; D unresolved. Trimming left V 8 bases short and J 2 bases short, with 7 bases between. The CDR3 sequence is 11 residues long. CDR1 MDHEN and CDR2 SYDVKM come from the germline V gene.

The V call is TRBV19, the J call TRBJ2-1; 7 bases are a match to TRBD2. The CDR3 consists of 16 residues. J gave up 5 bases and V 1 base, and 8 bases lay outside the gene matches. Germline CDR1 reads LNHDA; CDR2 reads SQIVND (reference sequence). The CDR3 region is CASSIGGGSGHNEQFF. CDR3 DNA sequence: TGTGCCAGTAGTATAGGGGGCGGGAGTGGGCACAATGAGCAGTTCTTC. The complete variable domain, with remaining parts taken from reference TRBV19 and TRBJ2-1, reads DGGITQSPKYLFRKEGQNVTLSCEQNLNHDAMYWYRQDPGQGLRLIYYSQIVNDFQKGDIAEGYSVSREKKESFPLTVTSAQKNPTAFYLCASSIGGGSGHNEQFFGPGTRLTVL.

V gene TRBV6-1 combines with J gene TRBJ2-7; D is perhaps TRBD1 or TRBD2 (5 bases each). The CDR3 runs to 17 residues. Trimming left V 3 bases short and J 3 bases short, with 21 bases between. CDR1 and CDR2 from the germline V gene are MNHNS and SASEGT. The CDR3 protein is CASSDPSTWGTFYEQYF. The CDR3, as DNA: TGTGCCAGCAGTGATCCTTCAACCTGGGGGACCTTCTACGAGCAGTACTTC.